The 2 T cell receptor beta chains reported below all come from one sample, sequenced in a study of tumor and adjacent non-tumor tissue in lung cancer. RNA was extracted from bulk tissue without any cell sorting. The normal lung tissue was taken more than 3 cm from the tumor edge. A modified ARM-PCR protocol with three rounds of nested PCR amplified TCRbeta. Using its own MiXCR run on the multiplex PCR reads, TCRdb lists one record per CDR3 protein. The sample consists of about 75,000 distinct CDR3 sequences, 65% to 75% of them appearing once. The sequenced sample consisted of distant non-tumor lung tissue. The receptors derive from a woman aged 50 to 60 with non-small cell lung cancer.

Worth noting for this clonotype: An end of the junction does not agree with germline; a read error may underlie this. V is TRBV5-5 and J is TRBJ2-7; no clear D. The germline CDR1 and CDR2 sequences are SGHKS and YYEKEE (reference sequence). The CDR3 runs 12 residues. The CDR3 DNA sequence: TGTGCCAGCAGCTTGGGGATAGGCGAGCAGTATTTC. Its protein is CASSLGIGEQYF.

On this clonotype: Just one base apart from a much larger clone, this may be a read error. The chain employs TRBV12-3 or TRBV12-4 and TRBJ2-2; 9 nucleotides agree with TRBD2. The CDR3 length is 17 residues. V gave up 6 bases and J gave up 5 bases; unmatched junction bases: 13. The chain's CDR3 is CASRPLISGRRTGELFF. CDR3 DNA sequence: TGTGCCAGCAGACCGCTAATTAGCGGGAGAAGGACCGGGGAGCTGTTTTTT.